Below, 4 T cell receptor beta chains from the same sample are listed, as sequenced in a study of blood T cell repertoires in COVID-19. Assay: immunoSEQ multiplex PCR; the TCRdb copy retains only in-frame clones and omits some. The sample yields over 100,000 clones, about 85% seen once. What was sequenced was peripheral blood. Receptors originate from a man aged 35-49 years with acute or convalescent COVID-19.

CDR3: CASSSQLGGGGNTEAFF. CDR3 nucleotide sequence: TGTGCCAGCAGTTCGCAACTCGGGGGAGGGGGTAACACTGAAGCTTTCTTT. This chain joins TRBV27 and TRBJ1-1; D may be TRBD1 (6 bases). V was trimmed by 4 bases and J by 2 bases, leaving 20 bases between them. CDR3 length: 17 amino acids. Germline V gene sequence: CDR1 MNHEY, CDR2 SMNVEV (reference sequence).

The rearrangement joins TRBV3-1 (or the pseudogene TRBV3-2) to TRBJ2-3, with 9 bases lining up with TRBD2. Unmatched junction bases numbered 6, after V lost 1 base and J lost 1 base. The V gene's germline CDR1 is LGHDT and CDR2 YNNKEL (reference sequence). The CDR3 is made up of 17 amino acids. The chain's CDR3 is CASSQVRASGGTDTQYF. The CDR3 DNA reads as TGTGCCAGCAGCCAAGTCAGGGCTAGCGGGGGCACAGATACGCAGTATTTT.

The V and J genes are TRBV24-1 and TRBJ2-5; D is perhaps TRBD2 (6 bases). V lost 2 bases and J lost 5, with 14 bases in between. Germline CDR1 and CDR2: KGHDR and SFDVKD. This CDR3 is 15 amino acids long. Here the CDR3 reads CATSDSGGGLETQYF. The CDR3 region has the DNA TGTGCCACCAGTGATTCAGGTGGGGGGTTGGAGACCCAGTACTTC.

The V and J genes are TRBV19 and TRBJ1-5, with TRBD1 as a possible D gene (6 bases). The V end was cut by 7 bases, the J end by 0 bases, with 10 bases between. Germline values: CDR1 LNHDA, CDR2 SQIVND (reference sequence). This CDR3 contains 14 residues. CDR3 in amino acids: CASKGVNSNQPQHF. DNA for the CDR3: TGTGCCAGTAAGGGGGTAAATAGCAATCAGCCCCAGCATTTT. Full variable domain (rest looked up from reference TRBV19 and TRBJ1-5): DGGITQSPKYLFRKEGQNVTLSCEQNLNHDAMYWYRQDPGQGLRLIYYSQIVNDFQKGDIAEGYSVSREKKESFPLTVTSAQKNPTAFYLCASKGVNSNQPQHFGDGTRLSIL.